The rows below give T cell receptor beta chains drawn from one sample of a study of blood T cell repertoires in COVID-19. This table comes from immunoSEQ multiplex PCR, and its TCRdb copy is limited to in-frame clones, with some not included. The sample lists roughly 110,000 clones, about nine tenths occurring once. The specimen sequenced was peripheral blood. The receptors stem from a woman aged 25 to 39 with acute or convalescent COVID-19. Each CDR3 is given with its conserved first and last residue. D genes are given only for firm matches. Not all rows give a size; the values are once, few, many and, for expanded clones, a class.

j_call d_call v_call clone_size cdr3_aa cdr3_nt
TRBJ1-1 . TRBV9 . CASSVGQGSGSEAFF TGTGCCAGCAGCGTAGGCCAGGGAAGTGGGTCTGAAGCTTTCTTT
TRBJ2-7 . TRBV11-3 once CASSAQTVFYEQYF TGTGCCAGCAGCGCTCAGACAGTTTTCTACGAGCAGTACTTC
TRBJ1-1 . TRBV5-6 . CASSLKQRNTEAFF TGTGCCAGCAGCTTGAAACAGAGGAACACTGAAGCTTTCTTT
TRBJ1-2 TRBD1 TRBV7-8 . CASSQTGINGYTF TGTGCCAGCAGCCAGACAGGGATAAATGGCTACACCTTC
TRBJ1-6 TRBD1 TRBV30 few CAWSRDRGFGSPLHF TGTGCCTGGAGCCGGGACAGGGGCTTCGGGTCACCCCTCCACTTT
TRBJ2-3 . TRBV6-5 . CASSYSGRHTQYF TGTGCCAGCAGTTACTCGGGGCGACATACGCAGTATTTT
TRBJ2-7 . TRBV7-2 . CASSFGSSYEQYF TGTGCCAGCAGCTTTGGCAGCTCCTACGAGCAGTACTTC
TRBJ1-1 TRBD1 TRBV19 . CASSIAGQMNTEAFF TGTGCCAGTAGTATAGCGGGACAGATGAACACTGAAGCTTTCTTT
TRBJ2-5 TRBD2 TRBV6-5 . CASGREVGSQETQYF TGTGCCAGCGGGAGGGAGGTTGGGAGTCAAGAGACCCAGTACTTC
TRBJ2-3 TRBD2 TRBV27 . CASSLSRLAGGISTDTQYF TGTGCCAGCAGTTTATCGAGGCTAGCGGGGGGCATTAGCACAGATACGCAGTATTTT
TRBJ1-1 . TRBV5-1 . CASSLNSFSTEAFF TGCGCCAGCAGCCTCAATAGTTTTAGCACTGAAGCTTTCTTT
TRBJ2-1 . TRBV11-3 . CASSSFGAAGTHINEQFF TGTGCCAGCAGCTCTTTTGGGGCCGCAGGCACCCATATCAATGAGCAGTTCTTC
TRBJ2-7 . TRBV4-3 . CASSQDPGEVYEQYF TGCGCCAGCAGCCAAGATCCTGGAGAGGTTTACGAGCAGTACTTC
TRBJ2-2 . TRBV10-2 . CASTQTGELFF TGCGCCAGCACCCAAACCGGGGAGCTGTTTTTT
TRBJ1-5 . TRBV5-6 . CASSSLTSSDSNQPQHF TGTGCCAGCAGCTCTTTGACATCCTCAGATAGCAATCAGCCCCAGCATTTT
TRBJ2-3 TRBD2 TRBV19 . CASSIDGGGGALDTQYF TGTGCCAGTAGTATAGATGGGGGCGGGGGGGCCCTAGATACGCAGTATTTT
TRBJ1-2 TRBD1 TRBV4-3 . CASSRVGTGFDGYTF TGCGCCAGCAGCCGCGTAGGGACAGGGTTTGATGGCTACACCTTC
TRBJ2-7 . TRBV4-2 . CASSQDSPGTQDYEQYF TGTGCCAGCAGCCAAGACTCTCCCGGGACTCAAGATTACGAGCAGTACTTC
TRBJ1-1 . TRBV5-4 . CASSLGGMNTEAFF TGTGCCAGCAGCTTAGGGGGTATGAACACTGAAGCTTTCTTT
TRBJ1-2 . TRBV6-5 . CASSYRGVQDGYTF TGTGCCAGCAGTTATCGCGGCGTACAGGATGGCTACACCTTC
TRBJ2-1 . TRBV4-1 . CASSRLDSLLMSEQFF TGCGCCAGCAGCCGGTTGGACTCCCTCCTTATGAGTGAGCAGTTCTTC
TRBJ2-5 TRBD1 TRBV12-3/TRBV12-4 . CASTSGGNQYF TGTGCCAGCACCTCAGGGGGTAACCAGTACTTC
TRBJ2-1 TRBD1 TRBV4-1 . CASSQPDRDHNEQFF TGCGCCAGCAGCCAGCCCGACAGGGACCACAATGAGCAGTTCTTC
TRBJ2-2 . TRBV29-1 . CSVEGRAGELFF TGCAGCGTTGAGGGGAGAGCCGGGGAGCTGTTTTTT